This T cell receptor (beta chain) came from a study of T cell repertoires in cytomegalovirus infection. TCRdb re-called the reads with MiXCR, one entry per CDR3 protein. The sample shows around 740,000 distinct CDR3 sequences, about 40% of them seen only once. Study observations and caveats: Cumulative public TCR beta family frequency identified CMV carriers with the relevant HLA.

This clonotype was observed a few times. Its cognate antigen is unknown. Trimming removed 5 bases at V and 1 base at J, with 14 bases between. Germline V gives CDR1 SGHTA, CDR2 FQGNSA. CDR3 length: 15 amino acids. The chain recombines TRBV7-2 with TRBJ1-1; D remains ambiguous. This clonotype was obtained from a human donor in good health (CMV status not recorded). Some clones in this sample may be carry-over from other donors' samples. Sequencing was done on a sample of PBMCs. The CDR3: CASSQSTVWNTEAFF. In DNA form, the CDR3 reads TGTGCCAGCAGCCAGAGTACAGTTTGGAACACTGAAGCTTTCTTT.